The clone carrying this T cell receptor beta chain was seen repeatedly, ten times or more. The antigen remains undetermined. The sample belongs to a study of neurological immune-mediated disorders. Study-level findings and limits: No clinical or MRI feature was associated with the multiple sclerosis repertoire cluster. HTLV-1-associated myelopathy had the most TCR clonal expansion, whereas multiple sclerosis had the least (lower than in healthy controls).

Time point given: longitudinal time-point 2. 2 million unsorted PBMCs were stored in RNAlater at -80 °C before RNA extraction. As for the cDNA, it was generated by 5'RACE with 10-nucleotide random UMIs. Each CDR3 protein is one row after TCRdb ran MiXCR on the 5' RACE reads. The sample lists 65,000 to 95,000 distinct CDR3 sequences, 5.8% occurring once. This receptor was obtained from a woman aged 60-75 years with multiple sclerosis. Sequencing used PBMCs.

The CDR3 coding sequence is TGTGCCACCAGCGAGGGCATTCTACTCCAGCCCCAGCATTTT. It specifies CATSEGILLQPQHF. The V and J genes are TRBV24-1 and TRBJ1-5; D gene uncertain. CDR1 is KGHDR, CDR2 SFDVKD, per germline. V lost 7 bases and J 7 bases, leaving 16 bases between the germline ends. CDR3 length: 14 amino acids.